The 6 T cell receptor beta chains listed next were all sequenced from one sample in a study of glioma-infiltrating T cells. Using RNA template, CDR3s of TCR alpha and beta were amplified with iRepertoire arm-PCR. TCRdb passed the multiplex PCR reads through MiXCR, listing each CDR3 protein once. This sample has a few hundred thousand distinct CDR3 sequences; 35% to 45% occur once, and the top ten carry about 12%. Sequences were obtained from glioma tissue, nonneoplastic brain tissue, or PBMCs (not recorded which). The receptors derive from a human donor with low-grade glioma or glioblastoma, undergoing nonglioma brain surgery, or in good health (not recorded which).

As to this clonotype: Since the CDR3 does not end with the conserved phenylalanine or tryptophan, this likely comes from a read error. This chain connects TRBV28 to TRBJ1-5; the D gene is possibly TRBD1 (5 bases). Trimming removed 3 bases from V and 3 bases from J, with 15 bases in between. The CDR3 sequence is 16 residues long. Germline V gives CDR1 MDHEN, CDR2 SYDVKM. This chain's CDR3 is CASSFAGTSPNQPQHV. In DNA, the CDR3 is TGTGCCAGCAGTTTTGCGGGGACGTCCCCCAATCAGCCCCAGCATGTT.

Points on this clonotype: This sequence may be a read error, since a much larger clone differs from it by one base. This sequence joins TRBV20-1 and TRBJ1-1; TRBD1 matches 7 bases. Germline values: CDR1 DFQATT, CDR2 SNEGSKA (reference sequence). This CDR3 region has 12 residues. The CDR3, as DNA: TGCAGTGCCCAGGGGGACGACACTGAAGCTTTATTT. Translating it yields CSAQGDDTEALF.

Note on this clonotype: Possible read error: a much larger clone is one base away. The chain couples TRBV28 to TRBJ2-3, with TRBD2 matching 9 bases. CDR1 MDHEN and CDR2 SYDVKM come from the germline V gene. V dropped 8 bases and J dropped 5; count of bases not matched to a gene: 5. This CDR3 is built from 13 residues. Written as DNA, the CDR3 is TGTGCCAGCGGCGGGAGGGGCCAAGATACGCAGTATTTT. It codes for CASGGRGQDTQYF.

The J gene is TRBJ2-5, the V gene TRBV29-1; tentatively, D is TRBD2 (5 bases). The CDR3 runs 12 residues. Trimming shortened V by 6 bases and J by 0 bases, and 8 bases separated the two germline ends. Germline V lookup: CDR1 SQVTM, CDR2 ANQGSEA. The CDR3: CSVSGNQETQYF. The CDR3 region has the DNA TGCAGCGTGTCGGGGAACCAAGAGACCCAGTACTTC.

This clonotype turned up a few times. The J gene is TRBJ1-2, the V gene TRBV7-9, with 7 bases fitting TRBD1. V shed 5 bases, J shed 3 bases, and the junction held 9 bases outside the gene matches. This CDR3 has 15 residues. CDR1 and CDR2 (germline): SEHNR, FQNEAQ (reference sequence). CDR3 sequence: CASSQGQNLDYGYTF. In DNA form, the CDR3 reads TGTGCCAGCAGCCAGGGACAGAATTTGGACTATGGCTACACCTTC.

This chain connects TRBV3-1 to TRBJ2-5; TRBD2 matches 13 bases. The CDR3 is 16 amino acids. Trimming cost V 1 base and J 5 bases; bases outside gene matches: 4. Germline CDR1 is LGHDT and CDR2 is YNNKEL (reference sequence). The CDR3 reads CASSQGLAGGSETQYF. The CDR3 DNA reads TGTGCCAGCAGCCAAGGACTAGCGGGAGGAAGCGAGACCCAGTACTTC.